The clone carrying this TCR beta chain was observed a few times. Its antigen is undetermined. The CDR3 is 13 residues long. With 5 bases clipped from V and 6 bases from J, the junction kept 1 base outside the gene matches. Germline CDR1 reads SGHRS; CDR2 reads YFSETQ. MiXCR was run by TCRdb on the RT-PCR reads, yielding one entry per CDR3 protein. The sample yields around 520,000 distinct CDR3 sequences, 25% seen once. The data are from a study of response to subunit inactivated influenza vaccine. Findings of the study overall: Authors proposed each seasonal influenza vaccination draws in few new T cells.

This chain uses TRBV5-1 with TRBJ2-1, with 11 bases matching TRBD2. The source of this sequence is a man between 45 and 60 years old who received an inactivated influenza vaccine. This specimen consisted of CD4+ T cells sorted from PBMCs, obtained 5 to 6 days after vaccination. CDR3 in DNA: TGCGCCAGCAGTACTAGCGGGAGCAATGAGCAGTTCTTC. It encodes CASSTSGSNEQFF.